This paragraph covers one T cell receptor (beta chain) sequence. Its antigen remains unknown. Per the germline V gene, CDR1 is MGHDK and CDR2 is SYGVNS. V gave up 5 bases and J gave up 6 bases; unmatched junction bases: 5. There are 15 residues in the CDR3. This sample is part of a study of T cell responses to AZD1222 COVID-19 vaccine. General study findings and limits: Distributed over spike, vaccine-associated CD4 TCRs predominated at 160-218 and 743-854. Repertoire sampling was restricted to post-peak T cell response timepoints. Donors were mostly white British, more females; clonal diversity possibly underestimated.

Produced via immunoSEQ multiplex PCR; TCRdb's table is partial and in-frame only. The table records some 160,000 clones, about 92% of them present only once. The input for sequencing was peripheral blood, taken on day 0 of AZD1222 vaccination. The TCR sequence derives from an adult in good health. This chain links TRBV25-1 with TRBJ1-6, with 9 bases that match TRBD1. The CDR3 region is CASSPQGAGNSPLHF. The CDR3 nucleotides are TGTGCCAGCAGTCCACAGGGGGCTGGTAATTCACCCCTCCACTTT. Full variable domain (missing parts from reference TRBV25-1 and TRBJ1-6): EADIYQTPRYLVIGTGKKITLECSQTMGHDKMYWYQQDPGMELHLIHYSYGVNSTEKGDLSSESTVSRIRTEHFPLTLESARPSHTSQYLCASSPQGAGNSPLHFGNGTRLTVT.